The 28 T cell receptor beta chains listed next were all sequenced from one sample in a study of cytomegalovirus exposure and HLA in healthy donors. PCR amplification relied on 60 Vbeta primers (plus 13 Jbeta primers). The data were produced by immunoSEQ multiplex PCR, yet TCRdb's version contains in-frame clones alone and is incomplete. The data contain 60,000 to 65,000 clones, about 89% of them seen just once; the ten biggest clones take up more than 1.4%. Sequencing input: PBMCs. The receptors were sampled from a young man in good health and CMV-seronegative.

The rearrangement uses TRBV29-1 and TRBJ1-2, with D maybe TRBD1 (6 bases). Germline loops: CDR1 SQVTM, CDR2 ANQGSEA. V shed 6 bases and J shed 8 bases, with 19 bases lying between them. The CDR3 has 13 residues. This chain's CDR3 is CSVSGTTAMGYTF. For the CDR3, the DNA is TGCAGCGTCTCCGGGACAACTGCCATGGGCTACACCTTC.

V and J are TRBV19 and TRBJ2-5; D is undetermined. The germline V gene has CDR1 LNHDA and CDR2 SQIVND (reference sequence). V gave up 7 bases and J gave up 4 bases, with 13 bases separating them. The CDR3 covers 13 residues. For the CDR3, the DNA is TGTGCCAGTAACGGTCCATCGGGAGAGACCCAGTACTTC. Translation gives CASNGPSGETQYF.

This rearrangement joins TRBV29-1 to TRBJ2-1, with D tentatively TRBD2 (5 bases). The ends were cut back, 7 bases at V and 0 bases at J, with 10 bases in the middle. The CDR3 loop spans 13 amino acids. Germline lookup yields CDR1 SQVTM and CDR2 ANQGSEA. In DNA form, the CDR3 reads TGCAGCGGTAGGGCGGGCTCCTACAATGAGCAGTTCTTC. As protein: CSGRAGSYNEQFF.

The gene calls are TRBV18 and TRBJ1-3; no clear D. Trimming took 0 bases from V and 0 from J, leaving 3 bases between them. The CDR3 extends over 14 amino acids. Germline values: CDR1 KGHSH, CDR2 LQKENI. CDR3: CASSPPFSGNTIYF. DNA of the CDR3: TGTGCCAGCTCACCACCCTTCTCTGGAAACACCATATATTTT.

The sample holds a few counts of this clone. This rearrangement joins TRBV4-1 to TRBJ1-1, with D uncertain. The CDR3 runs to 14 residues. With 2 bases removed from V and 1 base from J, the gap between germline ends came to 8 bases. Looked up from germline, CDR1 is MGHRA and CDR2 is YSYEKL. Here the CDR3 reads CASSQIRGNTEAFF. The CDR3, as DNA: TGCGCCAGCAGCCAAATTCGGGGGAACACTGAAGCTTTCTTT.

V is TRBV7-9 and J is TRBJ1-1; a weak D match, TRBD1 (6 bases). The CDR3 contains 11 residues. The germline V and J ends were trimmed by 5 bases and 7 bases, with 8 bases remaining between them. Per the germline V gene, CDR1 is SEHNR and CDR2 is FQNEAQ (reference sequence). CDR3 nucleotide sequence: TGTGCCAGCAGCCAGGGGCTTGAAGCTTTCTTT. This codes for CASSQGLEAFF.

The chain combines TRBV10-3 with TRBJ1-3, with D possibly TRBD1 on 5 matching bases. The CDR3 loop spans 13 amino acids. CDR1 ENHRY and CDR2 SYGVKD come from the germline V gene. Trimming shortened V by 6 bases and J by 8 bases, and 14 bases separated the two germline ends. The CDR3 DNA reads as TGTGCCATCAGCTCAGGACAAGGGGACACCATATATTTT. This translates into CAISSGQGDTIYF.

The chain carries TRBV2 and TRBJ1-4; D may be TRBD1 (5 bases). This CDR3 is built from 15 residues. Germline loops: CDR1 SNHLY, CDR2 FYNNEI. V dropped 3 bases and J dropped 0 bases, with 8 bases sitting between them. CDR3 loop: CASSDVQATNEKLFF. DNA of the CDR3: TGTGCCAGCAGTGACGTACAGGCAACTAATGAAAAACTGTTTTTT.

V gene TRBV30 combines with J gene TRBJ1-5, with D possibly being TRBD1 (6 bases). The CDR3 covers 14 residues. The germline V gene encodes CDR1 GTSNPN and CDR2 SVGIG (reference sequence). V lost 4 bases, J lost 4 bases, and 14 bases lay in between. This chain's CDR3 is CAWTQGVGNQPQHF. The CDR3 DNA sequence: TGTGCCTGGACACAGGGCGTTGGGAATCAGCCCCAGCATTTT. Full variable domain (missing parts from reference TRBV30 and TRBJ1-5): SQTIHQWPATLVQPVGSPLSLECTVEGTSNPNLYWYRQAAGRGLQLLFYSVGIGQISSEVPQNLSASRPQDRQFILSSKKLLLSDSGFYLCAWTQGVGNQPQHFGDGTRLSIL.

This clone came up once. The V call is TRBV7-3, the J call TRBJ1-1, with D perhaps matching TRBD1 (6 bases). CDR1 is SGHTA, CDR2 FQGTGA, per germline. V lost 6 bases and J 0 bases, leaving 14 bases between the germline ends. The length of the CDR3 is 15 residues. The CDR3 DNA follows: TGTGCCAGCAGAAGTCCGGACAGTATGAACACTGAAGCTTTCTTT. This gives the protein CASRSPDSMNTEAFF.

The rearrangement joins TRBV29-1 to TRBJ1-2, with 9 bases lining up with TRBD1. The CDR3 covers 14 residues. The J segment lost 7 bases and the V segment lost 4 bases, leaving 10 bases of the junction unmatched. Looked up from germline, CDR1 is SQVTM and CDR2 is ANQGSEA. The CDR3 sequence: CSVGRGGTGTGYTF. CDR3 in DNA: TGCAGCGTTGGCCGTGGTGGGACAGGGACTGGCTACACCTTC.

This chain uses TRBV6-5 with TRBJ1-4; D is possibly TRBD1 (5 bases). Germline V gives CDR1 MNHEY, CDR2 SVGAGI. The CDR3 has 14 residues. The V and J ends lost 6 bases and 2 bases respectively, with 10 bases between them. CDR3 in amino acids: CASSQGGTNEKLFF. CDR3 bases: TGTGCCAGCAGCCAGGGTGGCACTAATGAAAAACTGTTTTTT.

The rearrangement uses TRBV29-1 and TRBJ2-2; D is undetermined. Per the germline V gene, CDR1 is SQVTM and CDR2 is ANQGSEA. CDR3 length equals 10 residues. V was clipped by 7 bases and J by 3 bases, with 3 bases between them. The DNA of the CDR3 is TGCAGCGCTTACACCGGGGAGCTGTTTTTT. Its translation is CSAYTGELFF.

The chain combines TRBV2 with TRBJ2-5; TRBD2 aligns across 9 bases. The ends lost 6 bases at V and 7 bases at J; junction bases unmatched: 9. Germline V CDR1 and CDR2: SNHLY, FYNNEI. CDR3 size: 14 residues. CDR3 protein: CASSPGTSYRTQYF. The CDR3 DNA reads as TGTGCCAGCAGCCCCGGGACTAGCTATCGGACCCAGTACTTC.

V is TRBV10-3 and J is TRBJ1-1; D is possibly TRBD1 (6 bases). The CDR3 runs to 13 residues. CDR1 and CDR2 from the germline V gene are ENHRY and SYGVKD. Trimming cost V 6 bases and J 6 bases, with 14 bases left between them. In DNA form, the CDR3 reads TGTGCCATCAGATTACAGGGTTCCGCTGAAGCTTTCTTT. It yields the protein CAIRLQGSAEAFF.

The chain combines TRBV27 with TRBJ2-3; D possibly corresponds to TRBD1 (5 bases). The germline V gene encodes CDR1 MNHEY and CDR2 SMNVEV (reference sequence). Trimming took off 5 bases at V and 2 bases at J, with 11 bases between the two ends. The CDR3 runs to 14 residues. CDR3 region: CASSPWGATDTQYF. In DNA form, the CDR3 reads TGTGCCAGCAGTCCCTGGGGCGCCACAGATACGCAGTATTTT.

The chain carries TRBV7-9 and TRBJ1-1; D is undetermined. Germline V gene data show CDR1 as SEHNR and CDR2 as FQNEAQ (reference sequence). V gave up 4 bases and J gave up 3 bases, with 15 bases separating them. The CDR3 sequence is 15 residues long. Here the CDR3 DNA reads TGTGCCAGCAGCTCCCCCCGTGACTCGCACACTGAAGCTTTCTTT. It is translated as CASSSPRDSHTEAFF. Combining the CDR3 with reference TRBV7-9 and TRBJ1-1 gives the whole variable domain DTGVSQNPRHKITKRGQNVTFRCDPISEHNRLYWYRQTLGQGPEFLTYFQNEAQLEKSRLLSDRFSAERPKGSFSTLEIQRTEQGDSAMYLCASSSPRDSHTEAFFGQGTRLTVV.

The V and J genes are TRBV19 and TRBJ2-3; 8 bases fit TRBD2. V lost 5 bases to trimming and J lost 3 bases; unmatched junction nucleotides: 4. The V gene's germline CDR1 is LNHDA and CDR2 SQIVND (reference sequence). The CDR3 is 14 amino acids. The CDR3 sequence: CASSDGRGTDTQYF. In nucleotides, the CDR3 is TGTGCCAGTAGTGACGGGAGGGGAACAGATACGCAGTATTTT.

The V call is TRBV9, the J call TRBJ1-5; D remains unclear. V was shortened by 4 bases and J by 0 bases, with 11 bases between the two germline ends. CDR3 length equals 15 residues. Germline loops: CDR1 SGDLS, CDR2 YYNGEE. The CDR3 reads CASSPQAYSNQPQHF. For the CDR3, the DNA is TGTGCCAGCAGCCCGCAGGCTTATAGCAATCAGCCCCAGCATTTT.

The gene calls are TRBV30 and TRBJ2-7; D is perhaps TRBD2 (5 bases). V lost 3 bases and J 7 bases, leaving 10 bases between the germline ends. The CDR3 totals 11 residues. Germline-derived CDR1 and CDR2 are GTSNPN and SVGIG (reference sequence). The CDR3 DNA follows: TGTGCCTGGAGGAAGGACTGGGAGCAGTACTTC. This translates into CAWRKDWEQYF. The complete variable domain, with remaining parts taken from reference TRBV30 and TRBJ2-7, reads SQTIHQWPATLVQPVGSPLSLECTVEGTSNPNLYWYRQAAGRGLQLLFYSVGIGQISSEVPQNLSASRPQDRQFILSSKKLLLSDSGFYLCAWRKDWEQYFGPGTRLTVT.

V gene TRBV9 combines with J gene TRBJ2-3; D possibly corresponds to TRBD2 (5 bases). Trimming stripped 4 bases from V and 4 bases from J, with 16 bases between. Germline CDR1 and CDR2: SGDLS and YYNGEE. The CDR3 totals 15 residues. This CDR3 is CASSSSGLGADTQYF. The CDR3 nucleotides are TGTGCCAGCAGCTCGTCCGGGCTCGGGGCAGATACGCAGTATTTT.

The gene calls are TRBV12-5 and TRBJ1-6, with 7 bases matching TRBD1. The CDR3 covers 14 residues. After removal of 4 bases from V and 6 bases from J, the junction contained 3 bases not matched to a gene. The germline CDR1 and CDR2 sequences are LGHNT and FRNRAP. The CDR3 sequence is CASGYAGGNSPLHF. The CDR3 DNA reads TGTGCTAGTGGTTACGCAGGGGGTAATTCACCCCTCCACTTT.

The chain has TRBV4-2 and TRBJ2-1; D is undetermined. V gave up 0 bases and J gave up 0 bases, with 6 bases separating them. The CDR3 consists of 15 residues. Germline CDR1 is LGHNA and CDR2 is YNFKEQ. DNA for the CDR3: TGTGCCAGCAGCCAAGATAGGAGCTCCTACAATGAGCAGTTCTTC. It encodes CASSQDRSSYNEQFF.

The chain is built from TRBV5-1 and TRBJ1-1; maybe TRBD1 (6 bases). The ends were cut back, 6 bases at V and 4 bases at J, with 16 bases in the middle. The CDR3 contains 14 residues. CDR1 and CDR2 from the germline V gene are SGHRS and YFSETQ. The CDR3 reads CASMATGPVTEAFF. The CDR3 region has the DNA TGCGCCAGCATGGCAACAGGGCCGGTCACTGAAGCTTTCTTT.

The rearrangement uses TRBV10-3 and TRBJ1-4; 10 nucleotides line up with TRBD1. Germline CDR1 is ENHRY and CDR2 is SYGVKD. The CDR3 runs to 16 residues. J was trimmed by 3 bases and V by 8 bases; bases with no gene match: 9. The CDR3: CAISMGQGRSNEKLFF. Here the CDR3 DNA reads TGTGCCATCTCTATGGGACAGGGGAGGTCTAATGAAAAACTGTTTTTT.

The CDR3 loop is CASSMGLAIDTQYF. The CDR3 region has the DNA TGTGCCAGTAGTATGGGACTAGCGATAGATACGCAGTATTTT. The V and J genes are TRBV19 and TRBJ2-3; 10 bases are shared with TRBD2. Looked up from germline, CDR1 is LNHDA and CDR2 is SQIVND (reference sequence). The trim removed 3 bases at V and 5 bases at J, leaving 2 bases unmatched. The CDR3 loop spans 14 amino acids.

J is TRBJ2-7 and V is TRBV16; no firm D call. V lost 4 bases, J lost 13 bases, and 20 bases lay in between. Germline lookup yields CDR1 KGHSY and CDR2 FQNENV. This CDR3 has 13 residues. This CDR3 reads CASSLTMRPDIYF. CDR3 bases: TGTGCCAGCAGCCTCACGATGAGGCCAGATATTTACTTC. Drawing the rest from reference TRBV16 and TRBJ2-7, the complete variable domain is GEEVAQTPKHLVRGEGQKAKLYCAPIKGHSYVFWYQQVLKNEFKFLISFQNENVFDETGMPKERFSAKCLPNSPCSLEIQATKLEDSAVYFCASSLTMRPDIYFGPGTRLTVT.

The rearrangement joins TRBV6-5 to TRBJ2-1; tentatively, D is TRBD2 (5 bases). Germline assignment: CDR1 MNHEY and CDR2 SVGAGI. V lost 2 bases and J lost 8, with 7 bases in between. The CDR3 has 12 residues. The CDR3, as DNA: TGTGCCAGCAGTTACGCCGGGGATGAGCAGTTCTTC. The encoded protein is CASSYAGDEQFF.